The rows below give T cell receptor beta chains drawn from one sample of a study of blood T cell repertoires in COVID-19. Repertoires were generated with immunoSEQ multiplex PCR, while TCRdb's copy carries only in-frame clones and drops some. This table has tens of thousands of clones, roughly nine tenths appearing once. The sample was peripheral blood. The receptors were gathered from a man in his fifties or sixties with active COVID-19. CDR3s include the opening cysteine and the closing phenylalanine or tryptophan. A D gene is named only where the DNA matches it firmly.

D	V	J	DNA	CDR3
TRBD1	TRBV3-1/TRBV3-2	TRBJ2-1	TGTGCCAGCAGCCAACCCCCCGGACAGGGGGATTTCAATGAGCAGTTCTTC	CASSQPPGQGDFNEQFF
TRBD1	TRBV4-3	TRBJ2-5	TGCGCCAGCAGCCAACGATTGACAGGGGGCTTAAAAGAGACCCAGTACTTC	CASSQRLTGGLKETQYF
NA	TRBV7-7	TRBJ1-1	TGTGCTAGCAGCTTTCAGGGAGGCCCTTCTGAAGCTTTCTTT	CASSFQGGPSEAFF
TRBD1	TRBV6-2/TRBV6-3	TRBJ1-2	TGTGCCAGCAGTCGGGACAGGGGGACGCATGGCTACACCTTC	CASSRDRGTHGYTF
NA	TRBV27	TRBJ2-1	TGTGCCAGCAGCCCCCGGACTTTCTACAATGAGCAGTTCTTC	CASSPRTFYNEQFF
TRBD1	TRBV12-3/TRBV12-4	TRBJ2-5	TGTGCCAGCCTGGTGACAGGGGAAGAGACCCAGTACTTC	CASLVTGEETQYF
TRBD1	TRBV2	TRBJ2-1	TGTGCCAGCACCCGACAGGGGTACAATGAGCAGTTCTTC	CASTRQGYNEQFF
NA	TRBV7-2	TRBJ2-5	TGTGCCAGCAGCCCGGGTCATCAAGAGACCCAGTACTTC	CASSPGHQETQYF
TRBD1	TRBV9	TRBJ2-1	TGTGCCAGCAGTGTTACAGGGGGCAGTGAGCAGTTCTTC	CASSVTGGSEQFF
NA	TRBV11-2	TRBJ1-6	TGTGCCAGCAGCTTGGGCGCAAGGCGGGAGACATATTCACCCCTCCACTTT	CASSLGARRETYSPLHF
TRBD2	TRBV19	TRBJ2-3	TGTGCCAGTAGTATATTGTGGGGGACTAGCGGAGCCAGCACAGATACGCAGTATTTT	CASSILWGTSGASTDTQYF